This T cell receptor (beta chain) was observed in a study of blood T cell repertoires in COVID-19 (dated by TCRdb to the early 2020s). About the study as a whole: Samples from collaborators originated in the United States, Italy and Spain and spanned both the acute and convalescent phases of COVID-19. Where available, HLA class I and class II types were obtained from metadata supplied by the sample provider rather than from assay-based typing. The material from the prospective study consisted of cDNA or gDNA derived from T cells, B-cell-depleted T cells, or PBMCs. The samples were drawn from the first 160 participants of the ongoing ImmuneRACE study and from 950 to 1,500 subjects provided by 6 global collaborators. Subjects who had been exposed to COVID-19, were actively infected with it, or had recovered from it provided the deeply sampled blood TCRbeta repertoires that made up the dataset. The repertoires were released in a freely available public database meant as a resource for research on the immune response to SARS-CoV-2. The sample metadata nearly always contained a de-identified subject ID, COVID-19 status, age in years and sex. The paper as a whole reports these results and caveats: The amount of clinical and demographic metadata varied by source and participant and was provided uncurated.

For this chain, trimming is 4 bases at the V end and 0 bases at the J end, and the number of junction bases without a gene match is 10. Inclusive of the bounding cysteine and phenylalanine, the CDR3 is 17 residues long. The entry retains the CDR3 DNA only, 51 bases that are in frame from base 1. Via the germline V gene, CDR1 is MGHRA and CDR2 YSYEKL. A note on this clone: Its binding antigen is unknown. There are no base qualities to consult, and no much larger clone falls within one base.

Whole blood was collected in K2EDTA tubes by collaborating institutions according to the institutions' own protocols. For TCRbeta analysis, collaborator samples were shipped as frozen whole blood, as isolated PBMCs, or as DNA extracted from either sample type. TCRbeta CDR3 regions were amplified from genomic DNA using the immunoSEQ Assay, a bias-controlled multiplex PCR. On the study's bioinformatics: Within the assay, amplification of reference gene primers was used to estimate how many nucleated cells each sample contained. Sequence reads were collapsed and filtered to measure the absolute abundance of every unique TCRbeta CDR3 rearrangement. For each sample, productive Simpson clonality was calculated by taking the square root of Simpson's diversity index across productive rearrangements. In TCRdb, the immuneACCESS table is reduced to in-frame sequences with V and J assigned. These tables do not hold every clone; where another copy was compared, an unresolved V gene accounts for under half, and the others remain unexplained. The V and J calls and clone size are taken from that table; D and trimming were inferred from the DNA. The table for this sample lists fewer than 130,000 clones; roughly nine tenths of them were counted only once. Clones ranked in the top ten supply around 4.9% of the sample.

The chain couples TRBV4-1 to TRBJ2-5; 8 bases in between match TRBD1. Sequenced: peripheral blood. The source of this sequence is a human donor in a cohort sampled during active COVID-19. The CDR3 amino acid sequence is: CASSPSDRVGDQETQYF. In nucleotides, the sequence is TGCGCCAGCAGCCCCTCGGACAGGGTGGGTGACCAAGAGACCCAGTACTTC.